The clone carrying this TCR beta chain turned up a few times. Profiling relied on immunoSEQ multiplex PCR, and the TCRdb table lists in-frame clones only, not all of them. This sample has roughly 200,000 clones, with around 86% found just once. The data belong to a study of blood T cell repertoires in COVID-19. This CDR3 region has 13 residues. The ends were cut back, 7 bases at V and 3 bases at J, with 12 bases in the middle. Germline V lookup: CDR1 SEHNR, CDR2 FQNEAQ (reference sequence). The V call is TRBV7-9, the J call TRBJ1-1; D remains ambiguous. This clonotype was obtained from a man aged 35-49 years with active or convalescent COVID-19. The sample comprised peripheral blood. The CDR3 reads CASTTGDYTEAFF. The CDR3 DNA follows: TGTGCCAGCACGACCGGAGACTACACTGAAGCTTTCTTT.